This is a list of T cell receptor beta chains from one sample in a study of blood T cell repertoires in COVID-19. Data came from immunoSEQ multiplex PCR; TCRdb stores just in-frame clones and leaves some out. Of 300,000 to 350,000 clones in the sample, roughly nine tenths are singletons; the top ten hold less than 3%. The specimen was peripheral blood. The receptors derive from a woman aged 25 to 39 with COVID-19, enrolled during active disease. CDR3s include the opening cysteine and the closing phenylalanine or tryptophan. D genes are given only for firm matches. Where a row states a size, it is once, few, many or the class of an expanded clone; other rows omit it.

J gene | V gene | D gene | clone size | CDR3 protein | CDR3 DNA
TRBJ2-1 | TRBV2 | - | - | CASSIQSSYNEQFF | TGTGCCAGCAGTATACAGAGCTCCTACAATGAGCAGTTCTTC
TRBJ2-7 | TRBV30 | - | - | CAWSRAPSQVYEQYF | TGTGCCTGGAGTAGAGCGCCTTCCCAAGTCTACGAGCAGTACTTC
TRBJ2-3 | TRBV20-1 | - | - | CSASGSESTDTQYF | TGCAGTGCTAGTGGTAGCGAATCCACAGATACGCAGTATTTT
TRBJ1-4 | TRBV5-1 | - | once | CASSPEAVAEKLFF | TGCGCCAGCAGCCCTGAGGCGGTCGCTGAAAAACTGTTTTTT
TRBJ1-1 | TRBV7-8 | TRBD1 | - | CASSWTGGHTNTEAFF | TGTGCCAGCAGCTGGACAGGGGGCCATACTAACACTGAAGCTTTCTTT
TRBJ2-7 | TRBV15 | - | - | CATSRDSLSYEQYF | TGTGCCACCAGCAGAGATTCCCTCTCCTACGAGCAGTACTTC
TRBJ2-3 | TRBV14 | TRBD2 | - | CASSLNQGLRTDTQYF | TGTGCCAGCAGCCTAAACCAGGGACTACGCACAGATACGCAGTATTTT
TRBJ1-4 | TRBV19 | - | - | CASSMRAEATNEKLFF | TGTGCCAGTAGTATGAGGGCAGAAGCAACTAATGAAAAACTGTTTTTT
TRBJ2-3 | TRBV27 | - | - | CASSLIGAHSTDTQYF | TGTGCCAGCAGTTTAATTGGGGCTCATAGCACAGATACGCAGTATTTT
TRBJ1-1 | TRBV2 | - | once | CASSAGRQGGEVAFF | TGTGCCAGCAGTGCGGGAAGGCAGGGAGGTGAAGTGGCTTTCTTT
TRBJ1-4 | TRBV10-3 | TRBD1 | few | CAISDDRGATNEKLFF | TGTGCCATCAGTGACGACAGGGGGGCAACTAATGAAAAACTGTTTTTT
TRBJ2-2 | TRBV6-5 | TRBD2 | - | CASRGLANTGELFF | TGTGCCAGCAGAGGACTAGCAAACACCGGGGAGCTGTTTTTT
TRBJ2-5 | TRBV30 | - | - | CAWSAGQETQYF | TGTGCCTGGAGCGCGGGACAAGAGACCCAGTACTTC
TRBJ2-2 | TRBV5-1 | - | - | CASSWAGENTGELFF | TGCGCCAGCAGTTGGGCAGGGGAAAACACCGGGGAGCTGTTTTTT
TRBJ2-1 | TRBV5-1 | - | - | CASSGDGYNEQFF | TGCGCCAGCAGCGGAGATGGATACAATGAGCAGTTCTTC
TRBJ1-1 | TRBV7-9 | TRBD1 | - | CASSKKSETGGFLAFF | TGTGCCAGCAGCAAAAAATCCGAGACAGGGGGCTTTTTAGCTTTCTTT
TRBJ2-1 | TRBV2 | TRBD2 | - | CASSPTRLAGSLFREQFF | TGTGCCAGCAGTCCGACTCGACTAGCGGGGTCCCTATTCAGGGAGCAGTTCTTC
TRBJ2-2 | TRBV9 | - | - | CASSTYTGELFF | TGTGCCAGCAGCACATATACCGGGGAGCTGTTTTTT
TRBJ1-1 | TRBV19 | - | - | CASGWNTEAFF | TGTGCCAGCGGGTGGAACACTGAAGCTTTCTTT
TRBJ1-3 | TRBV15 | - | - | CATSRDASSGNTIYF | TGTGCCACCAGCAGAGATGCCAGCTCTGGAAACACCATATATTTT
TRBJ2-2 | TRBV6-6 | TRBD2 | - | CASSRLSGRTRGAGGELFF | TGTGCCAGCAGTCGACTTAGCGGGAGGACTCGAGGAGCCGGCGGGGAGCTGTTTTTT
TRBJ1-1 | TRBV27 | - | - | CASSPTGRGNTEAFF | TGTGCCAGCAGTCCCACAGGGAGGGGGAACACTGAAGCTTTCTTT
TRBJ2-1 | TRBV6-6 | TRBD2 | - | CASSSLSGRAGNEQFF | TGTGCCAGCAGTTCCCTTAGCGGGAGGGCCGGAAATGAGCAGTTCTTC
TRBJ2-2 | TRBV18 | - | - | CASSPPSRDTGELFF | TGTGCCAGCTCACCCCCCAGCAGGGACACCGGGGAGCTGTTTTTT
TRBJ1-1 | TRBV30 | TRBD1 | once | CAWSVGGGATEAFF | TGTGCCTGGAGTGTTGGAGGGGGCGCCACTGAAGCTTTCTTT
TRBJ1-1 | TRBV19 | - | - | CASSPTARRDTEAFF | TGTGCCAGTAGTCCAACCGCGCGGAGGGACACTGAAGCTTTCTTT
TRBJ1-1 | TRBV9 | TRBD1 | - | CASSDRGHGEAFF | TGTGCCAGCAGCGACAGGGGGCATGGTGAAGCTTTCTTT
TRBJ2-7 | TRBV27 | - | - | CASSPSAYEQYF | TGTGCCAGCAGTCCCTCAGCCTACGAGCAGTACTTC
TRBJ1-1 | TRBV14 | TRBD1 | - | CASSFHRGAGGTEAFF | TGTGCCAGCAGCTTTCACAGGGGCGCAGGGGGGACTGAAGCTTTCTTT
TRBJ2-5 | TRBV29-1 | - | - | CSVERVGLETQYF | TGCAGCGTTGAACGGGTCGGATTGGAGACCCAGTACTTC
TRBJ1-1 | TRBV6-5 | TRBD1 | few | CASRQDRGRTEAFF | TGTGCCAGCAGACAAGACAGGGGGAGGACTGAAGCTTTCTTT
TRBJ1-5 | TRBV27 | - | - | CASRPGSVSNQPQHF | TGTGCCAGCAGACCAGGGTCCGTCAGCAATCAGCCCCAGCATTTT
TRBJ2-1 | TRBV5-1 | TRBD2 | - | CASSLAGGVSYNEQFF | TGCGCCAGCAGCTTAGCGGGAGGGGTCTCCTACAATGAGCAGTTCTTC
TRBJ2-7 | TRBV7-8 | TRBD1 | - | CASSISGTDLYEQYF | TGTGCCAGCTCGATTTCCGGGACAGATTTATACGAGCAGTACTTC
TRBJ1-2 | TRBV4-1 | - | - | CASSHPGRGSNYGYTF | TGCGCCAGCAGCCACCCAGGGAGGGGCTCTAACTATGGCTACACCTTC
TRBJ1-5 | TRBV6-1 | TRBD1 | - | CASSVNRGGVWEPQHF | TGTGCCAGCAGTGTCAACAGGGGCGGGGTTTGGGAGCCCCAGCATTTT
TRBJ2-4 | TRBV7-9 | - | - | CASSLQTLPNIQYF | TGTGCCAGCAGCTTACAGACTTTACCCAACATTCAGTACTTC
TRBJ2-1 | TRBV3-1/TRBV3-2 | TRBD2 | - | CASSQEGSGSNEQFF | TGTGCCAGCAGCCAAGAAGGGAGCGGGAGTAATGAGCAGTTCTTC
TRBJ2-7 | TRBV5-6 | TRBD2 | - | CASSAGTRAYEQYF | TGTGCCAGCAGCGCCGGGACTAGGGCCTACGAGCAGTACTTC
TRBJ2-1 | TRBV30 | - | - | CAWSVKTDYYNEQFF | TGTGCCTGGAGTGTTAAGACTGACTATTACAATGAGCAGTTCTTC
TRBJ2-1 | TRBV7-7 | - | - | CASSLGLSSYNEQFF | TGTGCCAGCAGCTTAGGGTTGAGCTCCTACAATGAGCAGTTCTTC
TRBJ1-1 | TRBV15 | - | - | CATSSTWSDTEAFF | TGTGCCACCAGCAGCACATGGAGTGACACTGAAGCTTTCTTT
TRBJ1-1 | TRBV3-1/TRBV3-2 | - | - | CASSQVGGQNKVNTEAFF | TGTGCCAGCAGCCAAGTGGGAGGTCAAAATAAGGTAAACACTGAAGCTTTCTTT
TRBJ1-1 | TRBV5-1 | - | - | CASSLGGTTNTEAFF | TGCGCCAGCAGCTTGGGGGGGACAACGAACACTGAAGCTTTCTTT
TRBJ1-1 | TRBV27 | - | - | CASSSRTNTEAFF | TGTGCCAGCAGTTCCCGGACAAACACTGAAGCTTTCTTT
TRBJ2-7 | TRBV11-2 | - | - | CASSLSRAGPYEQYF | TGTGCCAGCAGCTTAAGTAGAGCAGGGCCTTACGAGCAGTACTTC
TRBJ1-5 | TRBV18 | - | - | CASSSSGQPQHF | TGTGCCAGCTCGTCGTCAGGTCAGCCCCAGCATTTT
TRBJ1-4 | TRBV24-1 | TRBD1 | - | CATSASGTGVDEKLFF | TGTGCCACCAGTGCGTCCGGGACAGGGGTGGATGAAAAACTGTTTTTT
TRBJ2-5 | TRBV5-1 | - | - | CASSLEEGKETQYF | TGCGCCAGCAGCTTGGAGGAGGGAAAAGAGACCCAGTACTTC
TRBJ2-6 | TRBV19 | TRBD1 | - | CASSTGQTSGANVLTF | TGTGCCAGTAGTACGGGACAGACCTCTGGGGCCAACGTCCTGACTTTC
TRBJ2-5 | TRBV7-2 | TRBD2 | - | CASSLFRLAGSQETQYF | TGTGCCAGCAGCTTATTTCGCCTAGCGGGGTCCCAAGAGACCCAGTACTTC
TRBJ1-4 | TRBV5-1 | TRBD1 | - | CASSLSGGGNEKLFF | TGCGCCAGCAGCTTATCAGGGGGTGGTAATGAAAAACTGTTTTTT
TRBJ2-3 | TRBV5-1 | TRBD1 | - | CASSSAQQGQVGTDTQYF | TGCGCCAGCAGCTCTGCCCAACAAGGACAGGTCGGGACAGATACGCAGTATTTT
TRBJ2-7 | TRBV30 | TRBD2 | - | CAVPATSGRGGEQYF | TGTGCCGTACCAGCTACTAGCGGGAGAGGGGGCGAGCAGTACTTC